This section outlines one TCR beta chain sequence together with its context. Its antigen is unidentified. These data are taken from a study of cytomegalovirus exposure and HLA in healthy donors. The study's findings and limits: For most TCR beta V segments, an earlier analysis put the productive rate at about 90% or about 30% of the time. Researchers reportedly found TCR beta sequences accurately predicted most subjects' HLA-A and HLA-B alleles. Upon later analysis, TCR association rates were observed to vary by HLA locus, being highest for DRB1 and lowest for HLA-C. A cluster of highly shared sequence variants was likely a sequencing artifact.

Both 60 Vbeta primers and 13 Jbeta primers went into the PCR. Sequenced by immunoSEQ multiplex PCR; TCRdb stores in-frame clones only, minus some. The sample holds fewer than 200,000 clones, 80% seen once. V lost 3 bases, J lost 4 bases, and 11 bases stayed unmatched. This CDR3 comprises 16 residues. Germline values: CDR1 MNHEY, CDR2 SMNVEV (reference sequence). This clonotype was obtained from a man aged 30 to 39 in good health and CMV-seronegative. The chain recombines TRBV27 with TRBJ1-2, with 7 bases that match TRBD1. Input material: PBMCs. CDR3 DNA: TGTGCCAGCAGTTTCTATAGACAGGGAGGAGGCTATGGCTACACCTTC. It specifies CASSFYRQGGGYGYTF.